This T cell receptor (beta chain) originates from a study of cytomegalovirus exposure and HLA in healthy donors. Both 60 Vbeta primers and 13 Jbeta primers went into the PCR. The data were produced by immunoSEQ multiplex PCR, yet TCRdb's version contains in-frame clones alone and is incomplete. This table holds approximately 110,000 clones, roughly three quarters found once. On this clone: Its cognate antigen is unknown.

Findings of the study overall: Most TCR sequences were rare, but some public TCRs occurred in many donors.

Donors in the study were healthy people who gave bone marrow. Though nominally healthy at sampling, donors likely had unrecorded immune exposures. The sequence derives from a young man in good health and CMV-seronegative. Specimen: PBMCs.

CDR3 residues: CASSFRQQGAIQYF. CDR3 bases: TGTGCCAGCAGCTTCCGCCAGCAAGGGGCCATTCAGTACTTC. The rearrangement links TRBV7-2 to TRBJ2-4; TRBD1 might be the D (5 bases). V dropped 3 bases and J dropped 9 bases, with 15 bases sitting between them. This CDR3 region has 14 residues. CDR1 and CDR2 from the germline V gene are SGHTA and FQGNSA.